The text below deals with one T cell receptor (beta chain). Antigen: not known. The data derive from a study of T cells in Graves' hyperthyroidism and ophthalmopathy. General observations from the study: Most clonotypes expanded in thyroid above 0.001 were likewise present in blood. Ophthalmopathy, which appeared later, was predicted by the model a median about 6 months before onset.

What was amplified from RNA transcripts were TCR beta CDR3 regions. A first-round RT-PCR of the TCR CDR3 used the HTBI primer set. One entry per CDR3 protein, called by TCRdb with MiXCR from the multiplex PCR reads. The repertoire holds roughly 400,000 distinct CDR3 sequences, 11% to 15% seen once, with 28% in the top ten. Disease lasting under 3 months, a NOSPECS grade of at least 4, and a Clinical Activity Score of at least 3 were features of the ophthalmopathy patients. V shed 5 bases and J 7 bases; nucleotides not matched to a gene: 11. Germline assignment: CDR1 SEHNR and CDR2 FQNEAQ (reference sequence). The CDR3 has 15 amino acids.

Sequencing was carried out using blood. J is TRBJ2-1 and V is TRBV7-9, with TRBD2 matching over 7 bases. This clonotype originated in a man aged 50-59 years with Graves' ophthalmopathy. CDR3 loop: CASSVSAGAKNEQFF. CDR3 bases: TGTGCCAGCAGCGTGAGCGCGGGAGCAAAGAATGAGCAGTTCTTC.